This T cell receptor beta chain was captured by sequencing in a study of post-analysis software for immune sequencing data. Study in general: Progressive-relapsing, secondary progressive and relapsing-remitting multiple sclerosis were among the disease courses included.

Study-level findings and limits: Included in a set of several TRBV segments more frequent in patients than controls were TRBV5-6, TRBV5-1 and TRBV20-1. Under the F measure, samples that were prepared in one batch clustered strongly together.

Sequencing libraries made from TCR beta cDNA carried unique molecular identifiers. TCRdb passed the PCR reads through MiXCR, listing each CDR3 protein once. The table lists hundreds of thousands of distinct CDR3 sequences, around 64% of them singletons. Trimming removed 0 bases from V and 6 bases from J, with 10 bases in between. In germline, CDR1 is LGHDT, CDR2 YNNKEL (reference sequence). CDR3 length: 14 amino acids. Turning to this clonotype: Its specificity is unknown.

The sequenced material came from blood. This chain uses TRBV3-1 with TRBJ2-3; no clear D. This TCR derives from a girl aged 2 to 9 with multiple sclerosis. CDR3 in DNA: TGTGCCAGCAGCCAAGATACGACGCGGGATACGCAGTATTTT. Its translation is CASSQDTTRDTQYF.